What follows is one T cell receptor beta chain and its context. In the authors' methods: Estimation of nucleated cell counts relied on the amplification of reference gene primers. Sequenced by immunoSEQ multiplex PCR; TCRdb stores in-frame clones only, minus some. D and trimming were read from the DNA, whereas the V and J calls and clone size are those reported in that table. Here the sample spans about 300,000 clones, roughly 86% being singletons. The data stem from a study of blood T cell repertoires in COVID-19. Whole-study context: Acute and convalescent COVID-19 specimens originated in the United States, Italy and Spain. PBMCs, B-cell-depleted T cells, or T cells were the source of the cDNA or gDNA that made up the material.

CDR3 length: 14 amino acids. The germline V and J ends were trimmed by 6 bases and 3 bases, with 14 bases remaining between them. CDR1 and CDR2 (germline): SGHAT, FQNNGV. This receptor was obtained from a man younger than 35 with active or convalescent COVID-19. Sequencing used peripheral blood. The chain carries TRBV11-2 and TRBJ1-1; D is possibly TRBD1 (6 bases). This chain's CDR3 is CASSYRAQDTEAFF. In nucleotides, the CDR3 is TGTGCCAGCAGTTACAGGGCTCAGGACACTGAAGCTTTCTTT.